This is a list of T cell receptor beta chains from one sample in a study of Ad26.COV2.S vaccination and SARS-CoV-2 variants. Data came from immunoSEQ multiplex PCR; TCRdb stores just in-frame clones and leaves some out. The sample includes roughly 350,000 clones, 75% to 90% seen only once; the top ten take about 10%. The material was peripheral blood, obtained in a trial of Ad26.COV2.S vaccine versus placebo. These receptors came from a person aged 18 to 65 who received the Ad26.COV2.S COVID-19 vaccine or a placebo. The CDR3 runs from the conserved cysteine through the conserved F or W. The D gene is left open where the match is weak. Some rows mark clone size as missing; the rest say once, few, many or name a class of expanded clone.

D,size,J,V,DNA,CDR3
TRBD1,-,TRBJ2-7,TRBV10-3,TGTGCCATCCGAGGAGGACAGGAGGCCTACGAGCAGTACTTC,CAIRGGQEAYEQYF
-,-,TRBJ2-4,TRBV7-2,TGTGCCAGCAGCTTATATACAATCCGGGGCCGGGCGGCCAAAAACATTCAGTACTTC,CASSLYTIRGRAAKNIQYF
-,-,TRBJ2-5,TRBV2,TGTGCCAGCAGCACGGAGGGGGGGGCAGAGACCCAGTACTTC,CASSTEGGAETQYF
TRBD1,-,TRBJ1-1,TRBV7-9,TGTGCCAGCAGCCACCGGGACAGCAATGGGTTAGAGACTGAAGCTTTCTTT,CASSHRDSNGLETEAFF
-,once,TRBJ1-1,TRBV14,TGTGCCAGCAGACGCCTAGGTGGGTACACTGAAGCTTTCTTT,CASRRLGGYTEAFF
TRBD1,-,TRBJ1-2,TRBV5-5,TGTGCCAGTCGACAGGGAGGCGACTATGGCTACACCTTC,CASRQGGDYGYTF
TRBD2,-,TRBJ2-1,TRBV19,TGTGCCAGTAGTATTCAAAGCGGGGGGGTCTCCTACAATGAGCAGTTCTTC,CASSIQSGGVSYNEQFF
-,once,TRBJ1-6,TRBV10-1,TGCGCCAGCAGCAGGGTCTTAAGCTCCTATAATTCACCCCTCCACTTT,CASSRVLSSYNSPLHF
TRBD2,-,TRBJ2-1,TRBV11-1,TGTGCCAGCAGCTTAGCGGGACTAGCGGGGAGCAATGAGCAGTTCTTC,CASSLAGLAGSNEQFF
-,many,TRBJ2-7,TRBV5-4,TGTGCCAGCAGCGATGGAGGTTACGAGCAGTACTTC,CASSDGGYEQYF
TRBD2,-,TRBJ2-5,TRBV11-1,TGTGCCAGCAGCAAGGGCGGGAGCCAAGAGACCCAGTACTTC,CASSKGGSQETQYF
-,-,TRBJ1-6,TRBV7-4,TGTGCCAGCATCGGCATTAGGATTGGTGGGAAGAGAGTTTATTCACCCCTCCACTTT,CASIGIRIGGKRVYSPLHF
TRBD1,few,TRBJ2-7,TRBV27,TGTGCCAGCAGTTTATACAGGGGGACCTACGAGCAGTACTTC,CASSLYRGTYEQYF
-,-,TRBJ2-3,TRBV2,TGTGCCACGAAAAGCAGTCCCAGCACAGATACGCAGTATTTT,CATKSSPSTDTQYF
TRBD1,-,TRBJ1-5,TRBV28,TGTGCCAGCAGATGGGGACAGAGCAATCAGCCCCAGCATTTT,CASRWGQSNQPQHF
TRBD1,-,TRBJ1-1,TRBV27,TGTGCCAGCAGTTTCAGGACAGGGCCGACTTTCTTT,CASSFRTGPTFF
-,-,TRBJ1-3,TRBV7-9,TGTGCCAGCAGCTTAGTTGAGAGCGACTCTGGAAACACCATATATTTT,CASSLVESDSGNTIYF
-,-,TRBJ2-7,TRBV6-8,TGTGCCAGCAGTTACGAAAAGACCCAGTTCAACGAGCAGTACTTC,CASSYEKTQFNEQYF
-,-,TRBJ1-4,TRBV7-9,TGTGCCAGCAGCCTACAAGGACGGGAAAAACTGTTTTTT,CASSLQGREKLFF
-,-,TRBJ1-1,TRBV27,TGTGCCAGCAGCCATCTTAATGAAGCTTTCTTT,CASSHLNEAFF
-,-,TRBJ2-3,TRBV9,TGTGCCAGCAGCGTAGGAGGGTCTAGCACAGATACGCAGTATTTT,CASSVGGSSTDTQYF
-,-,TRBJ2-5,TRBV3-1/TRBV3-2,TGTGCCAGCAGCCAGGGTACAGGAGCGGAGACCCAGTACTTC,CASSQGTGAETQYF
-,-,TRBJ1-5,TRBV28,TGTGCCAGCAGTTCCCTGGGGGTCCAGAAGCCCCAGCATTTT,CASSSLGVQKPQHF
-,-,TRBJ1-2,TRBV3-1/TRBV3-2,TGTGCCAGCAGCCAAGACAGGGCCTATGGCTACACCTTC,CASSQDRAYGYTF
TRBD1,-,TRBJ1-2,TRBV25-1,TGTGCCAGCAGTGGGGACAGGGGGAGGGGTGGCTACACCTTC,CASSGDRGRGGYTF
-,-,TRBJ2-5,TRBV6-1,TGTGCCAGCAGTGAAATGCTGGGAGAGACCCAGTACTTC,CASSEMLGETQYF
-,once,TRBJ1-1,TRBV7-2,TGTGCCAGCAGCTTAGTGCGCGGGGCGAACACTGAAGCTTTCTTT,CASSLVRGANTEAFF
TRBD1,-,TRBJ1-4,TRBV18,TGTGCCAGCTCACTCGGACAGGGAGCCGAAAAACTGTTTTTT,CASSLGQGAEKLFF
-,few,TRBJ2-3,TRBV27,TGTGCCAGCAGTTTTGGGGACTTTACAGATACGCAGTATTTT,CASSFGDFTDTQYF
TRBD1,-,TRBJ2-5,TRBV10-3,TGTGCCATCAGTCAGACAGGGGAAGAGACCCAGTACTTC,CAISQTGEETQYF
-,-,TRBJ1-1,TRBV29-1,TGCAGCGTTGAGAGGCGACAGAACACTGAAGCTTTCTTT,CSVERRQNTEAFF
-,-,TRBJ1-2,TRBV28,TGTGCCAGCAGTTTAGAGTACTATGGCTACACCTTC,CASSLEYYGYTF
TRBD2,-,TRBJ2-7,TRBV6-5,TGTGCCAGCAGACGGCCAGCGGGAGGAGGCGAGCAGTACTTC,CASRRPAGGGEQYF
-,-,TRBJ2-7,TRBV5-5,TGTGCCAGCAGCTTTGTTGGGGATCAGAGCGAGCAGTACTTC,CASSFVGDQSEQYF
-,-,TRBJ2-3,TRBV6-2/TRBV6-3,TGTGCCACCACCCCTCTCACAGATACGCAGTATTTT,CATTPLTDTQYF
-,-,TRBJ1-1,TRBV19,TGTGCCAGCAAAAGGAGCAGGGAACAGGGCAGTGAAGCTTTCTTT,CASKRSREQGSEAFF
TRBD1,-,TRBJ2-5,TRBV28,TGTGCCAGCAACCCTGGACAGGGACAAGAGACCCAGTACTTC,CASNPGQGQETQYF
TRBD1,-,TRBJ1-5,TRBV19,TGTGCCAGTAGTGGAGGGACAGGGGGGACTTATAGCAATCAGCCCCAGCATTTT,CASSGGTGGTYSNQPQHF
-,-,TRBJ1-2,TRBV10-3,TGTGCCATCAGTACACCCGAAAAAAACTATGGCTACACCTTC,CAISTPEKNYGYTF
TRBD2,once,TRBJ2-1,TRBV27,TGTGCCAGCAGTTTGGGTAACCTAGCGGGTGGCAATGAGCAGTTCTTC,CASSLGNLAGGNEQFF
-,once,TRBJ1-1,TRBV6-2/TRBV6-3,TGTGCCAGCAGTTACTCCTTCTACCCCGTGAACACTGAAGCTTTCTTT,CASSYSFYPVNTEAFF
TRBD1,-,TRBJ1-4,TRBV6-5,TGTGCCAGCGCCACAACAGGGGAGAATCGGGAAAAACTGTTTTTT,CASATTGENREKLFF
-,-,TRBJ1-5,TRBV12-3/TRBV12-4,TGTGCCAGCAAGAGAAGGGGGGGTCAGCCCCAGCATTTT,CASKRRGGQPQHF
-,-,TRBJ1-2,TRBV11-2,TGTGCCAGCAGCTTAGCCGGGGTCGGGGTTGGCTACACCTTC,CASSLAGVGVGYTF
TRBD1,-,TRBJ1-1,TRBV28,TGTGCCAGCAGGCAGGGGGGGGTATTGAACACTGAAGCTTTCTTT,CASRQGGVLNTEAFF
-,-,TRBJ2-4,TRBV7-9,TGTGCCAGCAGCAACCGAGGCGGGATAGCCAAAAACATTCAGTACTTC,CASSNRGGIAKNIQYF
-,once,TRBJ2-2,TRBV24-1,TGTGCCACCAGTGACCCGGGAAGAACCACCGGGGAGCTGTTTTTT,CATSDPGRTTGELFF
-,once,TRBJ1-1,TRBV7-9,TGTGCCAGGGGACCCCTCCTAAACAGGGAGAACACTGAAGCTTTCTTT,CARGPLLNRENTEAFF
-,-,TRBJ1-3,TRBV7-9,TGTGCCAGCAGCTTAGGTGGGGGTGCGGTCGGAAACACCATATATTTT,CASSLGGGAVGNTIYF
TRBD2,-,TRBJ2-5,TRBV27,TGTGCCAGCAGTTCCCTGACTAGCGGGAGGGCAGGGGAGACCCAGTACTTC,CASSSLTSGRAGETQYF
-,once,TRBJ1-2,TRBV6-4,TGTGCCAGCAGTGATCGGGGCTATGGCTACACCTTC,CASSDRGYGYTF
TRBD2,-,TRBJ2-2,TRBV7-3,TGTGCCAGCAGTTCCAGTCCTAGCGGGACTATCGGGGAGCTGTTTTTT,CASSSSPSGTIGELFF
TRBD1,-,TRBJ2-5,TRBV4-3,TGCGCCAGCAGCCAAGGCAGGGGGTACCAAGAGACCCAGTACTTC,CASSQGRGYQETQYF
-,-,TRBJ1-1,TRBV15,TGTGCCACCAGCAGTACCGGGACTCCCAACCCCAAAGCTTTCTTT,CATSSTGTPNPKAFF
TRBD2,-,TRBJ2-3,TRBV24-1,TGTGCCACCAGTGATCCTAGCGGGGGTCCCACAGATACGCAGTATTTT,CATSDPSGGPTDTQYF
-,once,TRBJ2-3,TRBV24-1,TGTGCCACCAGTGCGACATGGGGAATCGACACAGATACGCAGTATTTT,CATSATWGIDTDTQYF
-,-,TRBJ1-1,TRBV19,TGTGCCAGTAGCACCCGGGAGGGCGAAGAATTTGGCACTGAAGCTTTCTTT,CASSTREGEEFGTEAFF
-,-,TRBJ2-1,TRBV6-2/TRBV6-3,TGTGCCAGCAGTTACTCTAGCTACAACAATGAGCAGTTCTTC,CASSYSSYNNEQFF
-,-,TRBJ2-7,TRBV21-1,TGTGCCAGCAGCAAAGTAACCCACGAGCAGTACTTC,CASSKVTHEQYF